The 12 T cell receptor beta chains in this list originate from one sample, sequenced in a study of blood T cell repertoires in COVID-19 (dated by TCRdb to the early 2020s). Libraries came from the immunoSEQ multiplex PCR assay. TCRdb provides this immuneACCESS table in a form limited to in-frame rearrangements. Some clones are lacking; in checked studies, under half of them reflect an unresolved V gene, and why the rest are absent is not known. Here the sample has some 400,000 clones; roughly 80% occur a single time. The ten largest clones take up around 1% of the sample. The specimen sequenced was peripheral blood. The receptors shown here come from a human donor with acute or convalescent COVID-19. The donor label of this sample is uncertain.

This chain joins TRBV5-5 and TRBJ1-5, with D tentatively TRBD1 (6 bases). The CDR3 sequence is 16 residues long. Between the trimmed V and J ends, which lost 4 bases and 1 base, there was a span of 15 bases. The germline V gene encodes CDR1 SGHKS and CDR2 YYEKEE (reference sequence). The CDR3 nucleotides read TGTGCCAGCAGCCCAATGGGGGGGGCCAGCAATCAGCCCCAGCATTTT. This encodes CASSPMGGASNQPQHF.

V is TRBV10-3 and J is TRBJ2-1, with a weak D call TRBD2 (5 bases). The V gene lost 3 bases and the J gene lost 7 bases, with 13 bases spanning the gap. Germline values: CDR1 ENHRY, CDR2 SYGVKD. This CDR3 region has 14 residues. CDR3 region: CAISESARGNEQFF. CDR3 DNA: TGTGCCATCAGTGAAAGCGCCCGGGGAAATGAGCAGTTCTTC.

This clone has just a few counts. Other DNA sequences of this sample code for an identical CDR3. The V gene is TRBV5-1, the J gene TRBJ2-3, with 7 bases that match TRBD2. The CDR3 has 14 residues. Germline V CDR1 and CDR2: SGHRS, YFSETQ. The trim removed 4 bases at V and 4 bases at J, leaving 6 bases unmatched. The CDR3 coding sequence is TGCGCCAGCAGCCTTGGGGGGGTCGCAGATACGCAGTATTTT. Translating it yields CASSLGGVADTQYF.

CDR3 sequence (DNA): TGCAGTGCTACAGGGGGCTGGGAAGCTTTCTTT. As protein: CSATGGWEAFF. The rearrangement joins TRBV20-1 to TRBJ1-1, with 8 positions matching TRBD1. Germline V gene sequence: CDR1 DFQATT, CDR2 SNEGSKA (reference sequence). V shed 4 bases, J shed 8 bases, and the junction held 3 bases outside the gene matches. The CDR3 contains 11 residues.

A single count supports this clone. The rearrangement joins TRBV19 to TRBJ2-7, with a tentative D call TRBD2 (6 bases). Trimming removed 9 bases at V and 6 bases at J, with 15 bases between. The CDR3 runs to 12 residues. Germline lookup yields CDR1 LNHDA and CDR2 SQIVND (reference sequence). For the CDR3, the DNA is TGTGCCAGCGGGACTCTCTTGGGCGAGCAGTACTTC. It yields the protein CASGTLLGEQYF.

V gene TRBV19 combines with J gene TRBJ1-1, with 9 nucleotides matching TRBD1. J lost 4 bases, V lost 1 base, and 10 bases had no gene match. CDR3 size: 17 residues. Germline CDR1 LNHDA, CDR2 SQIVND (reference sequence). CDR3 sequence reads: CASSIGSGQGGGTEAFF. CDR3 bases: TGTGCCAGTAGTATAGGATCGGGACAGGGTGGGGGCACTGAAGCTTTCTTT.

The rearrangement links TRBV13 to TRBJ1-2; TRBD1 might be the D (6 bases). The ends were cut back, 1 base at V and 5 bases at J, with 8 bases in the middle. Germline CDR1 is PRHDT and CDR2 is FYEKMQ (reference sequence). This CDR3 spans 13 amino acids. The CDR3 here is CASSLAQGYGYTF. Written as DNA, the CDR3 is TGTGCCAGCAGCTTAGCACAGGGATATGGCTACACCTTC.

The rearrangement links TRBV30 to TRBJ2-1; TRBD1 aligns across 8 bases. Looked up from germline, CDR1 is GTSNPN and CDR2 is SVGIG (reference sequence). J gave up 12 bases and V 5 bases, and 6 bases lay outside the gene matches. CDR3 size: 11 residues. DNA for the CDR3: TGTGCCTGGGACAGGGGTAAGATGCAGTTCTTC. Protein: CAWDRGKMQFF. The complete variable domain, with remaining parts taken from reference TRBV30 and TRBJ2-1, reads SQTIHQWPATLVQPVGSPLSLECTVEGTSNPNLYWYRQAAGRGLQLLFYSVGIGQISSEVPQNLSASRPQDRQFILSSKKLLLSDSGFYLCAWDRGKMQFFGPGTRLTVL.

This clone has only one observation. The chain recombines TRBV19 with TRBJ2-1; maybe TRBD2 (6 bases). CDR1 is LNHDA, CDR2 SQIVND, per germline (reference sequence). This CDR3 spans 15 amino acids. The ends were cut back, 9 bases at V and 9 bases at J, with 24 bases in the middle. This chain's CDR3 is CASRRREIEVGEQFF. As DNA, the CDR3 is TGTGCCAGCCGGCGGCGGGAAATCGAAGTTGGTGAGCAGTTCTTC. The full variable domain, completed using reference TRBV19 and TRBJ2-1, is DGGITQSPKYLFRKEGQNVTLSCEQNLNHDAMYWYRQDPGQGLRLIYYSQIVNDFQKGDIAEGYSVSREKKESFPLTVTSAQKNPTAFYLCASRRREIEVGEQFFGPGTRLTVL.

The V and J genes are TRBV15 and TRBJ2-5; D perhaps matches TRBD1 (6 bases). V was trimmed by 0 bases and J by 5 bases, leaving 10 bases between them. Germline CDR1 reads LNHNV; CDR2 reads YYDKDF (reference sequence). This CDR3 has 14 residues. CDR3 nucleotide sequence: TGTGCCACCAGCAGAGACAGGGGTTGGGAGACCCAGTACTTC. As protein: CATSRDRGWETQYF.

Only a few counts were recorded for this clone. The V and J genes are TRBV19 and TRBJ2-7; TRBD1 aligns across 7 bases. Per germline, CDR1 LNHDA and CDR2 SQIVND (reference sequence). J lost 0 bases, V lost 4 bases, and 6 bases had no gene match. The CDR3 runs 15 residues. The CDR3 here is CASSTRDSLSYEQYF. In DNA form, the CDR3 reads TGTGCCAGTAGTACCCGGGACAGCCTCTCCTACGAGCAGTACTTC. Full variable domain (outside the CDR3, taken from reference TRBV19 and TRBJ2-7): DGGITQSPKYLFRKEGQNVTLSCEQNLNHDAMYWYRQDPGQGLRLIYYSQIVNDFQKGDIAEGYSVSREKKESFPLTVTSAQKNPTAFYLCASSTRDSLSYEQYFGPGTRLTVT.

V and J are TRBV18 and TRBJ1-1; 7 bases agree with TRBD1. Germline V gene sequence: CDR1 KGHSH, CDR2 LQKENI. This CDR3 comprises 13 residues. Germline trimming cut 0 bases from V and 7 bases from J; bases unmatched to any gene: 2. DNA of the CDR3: TGTGCCAGCTCACCACCGGACAGGCTTGAAGCTTTCTTT. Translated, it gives CASSPPDRLEAFF.